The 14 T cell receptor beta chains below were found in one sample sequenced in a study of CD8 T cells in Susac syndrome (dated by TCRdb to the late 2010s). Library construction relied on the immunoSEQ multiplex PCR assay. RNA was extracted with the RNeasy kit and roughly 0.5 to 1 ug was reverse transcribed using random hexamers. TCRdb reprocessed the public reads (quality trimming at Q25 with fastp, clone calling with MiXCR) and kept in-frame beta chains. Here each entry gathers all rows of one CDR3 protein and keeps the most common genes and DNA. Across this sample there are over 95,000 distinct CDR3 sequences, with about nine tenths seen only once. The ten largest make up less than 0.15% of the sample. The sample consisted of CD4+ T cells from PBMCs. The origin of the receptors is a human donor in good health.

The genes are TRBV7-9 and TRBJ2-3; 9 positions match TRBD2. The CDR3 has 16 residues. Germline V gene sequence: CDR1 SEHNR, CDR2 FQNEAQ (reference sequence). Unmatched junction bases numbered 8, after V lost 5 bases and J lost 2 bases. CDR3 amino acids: CASSPLGGGATDTQYF. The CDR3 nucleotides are TGTGCCAGCAGCCCACTAGGCGGGGGGGCCACAGATACGCAGTATTTT. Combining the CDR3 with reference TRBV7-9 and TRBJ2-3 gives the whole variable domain DTGVSQNPRHKITKRGQNVTFRCDPISEHNRLYWYRQTLGQGPEFLTYFQNEAQLEKSRLLSDRFSAERPKGSFSTLEIQRTEQGDSAMYLCASSPLGGGATDTQYFGPGTRLTVL.

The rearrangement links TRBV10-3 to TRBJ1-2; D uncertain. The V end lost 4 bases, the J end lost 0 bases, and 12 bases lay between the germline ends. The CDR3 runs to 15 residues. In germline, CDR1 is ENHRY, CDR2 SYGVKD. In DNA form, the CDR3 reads TGTGCCATCAGTGCATACAGTACCTCTAACTATGGCTACACCTTC. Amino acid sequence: CAISAYSTSNYGYTF.

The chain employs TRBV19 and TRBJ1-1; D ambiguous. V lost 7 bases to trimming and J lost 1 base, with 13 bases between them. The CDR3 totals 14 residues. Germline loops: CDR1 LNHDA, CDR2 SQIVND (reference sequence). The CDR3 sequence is CASNYKTQNTEAFF. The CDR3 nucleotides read TGTGCCAGTAACTACAAGACTCAGAACACTGAAGCTTTCTTT.

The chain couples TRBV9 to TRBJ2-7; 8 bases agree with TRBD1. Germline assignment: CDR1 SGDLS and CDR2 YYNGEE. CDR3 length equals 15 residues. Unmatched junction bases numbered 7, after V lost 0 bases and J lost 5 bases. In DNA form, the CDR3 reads TGTGCCAGCAGCGTAGCAGGGGGCTATAACGACGAGCAGTACTTC. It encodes CASSVAGGYNDEQYF.

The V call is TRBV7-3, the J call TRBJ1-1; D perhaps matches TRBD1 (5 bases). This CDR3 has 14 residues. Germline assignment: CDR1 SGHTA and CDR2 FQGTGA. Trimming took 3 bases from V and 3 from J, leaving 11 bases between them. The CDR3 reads CASSLAGLDTEAFF. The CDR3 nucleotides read TGTGCCAGCAGCTTGGCAGGGCTAGACACTGAAGCTTTCTTT.

CDR3 residues: CASLERGTGGGIAEFF. In nucleotides, the CDR3 is TGTGCCAGCCTCGAAAGGGGGACAGGGGGCGGAATTGCTGAGTTCTTC. The gene calls are TRBV2 and TRBJ2-1, with 12 nucleotides matching TRBD1. The germline V gene encodes CDR1 SNHLY and CDR2 FYNNEI. The CDR3 covers 16 residues. V dropped 8 bases and J dropped 14; count of bases not matched to a gene: 19.

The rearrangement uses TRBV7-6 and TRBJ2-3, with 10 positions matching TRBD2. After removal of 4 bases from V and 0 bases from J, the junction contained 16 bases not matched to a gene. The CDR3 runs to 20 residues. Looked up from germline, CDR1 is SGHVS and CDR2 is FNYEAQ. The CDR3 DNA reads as TGTGCCAGCAGCTCGCGACGGGCCCGGACTAGCGGTTTTAGCACAGATACGCAGTATTTT. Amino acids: CASSSRRARTSGFSTDTQYF.

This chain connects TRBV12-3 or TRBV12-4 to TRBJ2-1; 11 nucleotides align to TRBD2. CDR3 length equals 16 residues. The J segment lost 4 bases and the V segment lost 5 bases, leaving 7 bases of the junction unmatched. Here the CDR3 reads CASSPGTSGVYNEQFF. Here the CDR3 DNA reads TGTGCCAGCAGTCCCGGGACTAGCGGCGTTTACAATGAGCAGTTCTTC.

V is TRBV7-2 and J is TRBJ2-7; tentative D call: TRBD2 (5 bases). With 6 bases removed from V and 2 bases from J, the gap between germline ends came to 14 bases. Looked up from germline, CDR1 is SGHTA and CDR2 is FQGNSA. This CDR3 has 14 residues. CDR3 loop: CASSRNRGPYEQYF. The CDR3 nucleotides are TGTGCCAGCAGTCGAAATCGGGGTCCCTACGAGCAGTACTTC.

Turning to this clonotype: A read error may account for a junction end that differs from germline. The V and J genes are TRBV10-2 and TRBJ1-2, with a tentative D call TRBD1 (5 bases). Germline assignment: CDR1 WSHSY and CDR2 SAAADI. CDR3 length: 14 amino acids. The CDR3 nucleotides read TGCGCCAGCAGAGAGTTGACAGCAAACTATGGCTACACCTTC. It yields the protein CASRELTANYGYTF.

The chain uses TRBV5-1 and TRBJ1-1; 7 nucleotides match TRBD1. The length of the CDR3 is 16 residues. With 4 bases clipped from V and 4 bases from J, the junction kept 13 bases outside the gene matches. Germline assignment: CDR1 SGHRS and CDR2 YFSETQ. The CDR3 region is CASSARQGTVGTEAFF. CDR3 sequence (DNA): TGCGCCAGCAGCGCCAGACAGGGAACGGTTGGCACTGAAGCTTTCTTT.

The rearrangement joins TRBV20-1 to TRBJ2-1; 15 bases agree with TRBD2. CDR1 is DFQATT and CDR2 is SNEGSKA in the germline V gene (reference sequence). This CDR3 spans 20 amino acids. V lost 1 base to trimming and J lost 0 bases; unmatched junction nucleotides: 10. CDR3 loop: CSARGAAGTSGRISYNEQFF. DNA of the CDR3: TGCAGTGCTAGAGGGGCCGCCGGGACTAGCGGGAGGATCTCCTACAATGAGCAGTTCTTC.

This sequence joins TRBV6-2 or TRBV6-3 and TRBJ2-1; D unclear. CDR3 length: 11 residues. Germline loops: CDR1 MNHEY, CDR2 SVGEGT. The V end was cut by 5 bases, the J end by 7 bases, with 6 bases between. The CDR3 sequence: CASSAVNEQFF. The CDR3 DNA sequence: TGTGCCAGCAGTGCCGTAAATGAGCAGTTCTTC.

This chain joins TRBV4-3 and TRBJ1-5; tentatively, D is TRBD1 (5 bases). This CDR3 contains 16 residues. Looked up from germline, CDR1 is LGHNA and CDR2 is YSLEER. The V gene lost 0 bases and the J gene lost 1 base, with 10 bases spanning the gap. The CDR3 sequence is CASSQEYRQSNQPQHF. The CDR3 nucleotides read TGCGCCAGCAGCCAAGAATATAGACAGAGCAATCAGCCCCAGCATTTT.